Shown below are 16 T cell receptor beta chains from a single sample sequenced in a study of cytomegalovirus exposure and HLA in healthy donors. The method was immunoSEQ multiplex PCR; TCRdb's version includes in-frame clones alone and lacks a portion of them. The table records about 310,000 clones, approximately 91% of them present only once. Input material: PBMCs. The receptors were gathered from a man aged 25-45 years in good health and CMV-seronegative.

The rearrangement uses TRBV5-5 and TRBJ2-7; maybe TRBD2 (6 bases). CDR3 length equals 16 residues. Deletions cut 0 bases from V and 3 bases from J, with 16 bases between. Per the germline V gene, CDR1 is SGHKS and CDR2 is YYEKEE (reference sequence). The CDR3 is CASSLAGGGVIYEQYF. In nucleotides, the CDR3 is TGTGCCAGCAGCTTGGCCGGTGGAGGGGTCATCTACGAGCAGTACTTC.

The rearrangement joins TRBV6-1 to TRBJ1-3; TRBD1 might be the D (5 bases). The CDR3 sequence is 15 residues long. Deletions cut 5 bases from V and 4 bases from J, with 15 bases between. Germline V gene lookup returns CDR1 MNHNS and CDR2 SASEGT. For the CDR3, the DNA is TGTGCCAGCAGTCTTCAGGGAATAAAGGGAAACACCATATATTTT. Encoded protein: CASSLQGIKGNTIYF.

The chain uses TRBV7-8 and TRBJ1-5; D call uncertain. Between the trimmed V and J ends, which lost 5 bases and 2 bases, there was a span of 10 bases. The germline gives CDR1 SGHVS, CDR2 FQNEAQ. CDR3 length: 14 amino acids. CDR3 sequence reads: CASSPFSGNQPQHF. The CDR3 DNA reads as TGTGCCAGCAGCCCTTTTTCGGGCAATCAGCCCCAGCATTTT.

J is TRBJ2-5 and V is TRBV12-5; maybe TRBD1 (5 bases). CDR1 is LGHNT, CDR2 FRNRAP, per germline. V lost 3 bases, J lost 5 bases, and 13 bases lay in between. CDR3 length equals 14 residues. CDR3 residues: CASGFRGQEETQYF. The DNA for the CDR3 is TGTGCTAGTGGTTTTAGGGGTCAGGAGGAGACCCAGTACTTC.

The genes are TRBV6-1 and TRBJ2-3; 7 positions agree with TRBD2. Germline V CDR1 and CDR2: MNHNS, SASEGT. Unmatched junction bases numbered 5, after V lost 2 bases and J lost 6 bases. CDR3 size: 14 residues. In DNA form, the CDR3 reads TGTGCCAGCAGTGAACTAGGGCGGGGGGATACGCAGTATTTT. Its protein is CASSELGRGDTQYF.

CDR3 in amino acids: CASSGDRFLNYGYTF. CDR3 in DNA: TGTGCCAGCAGTGGGGACAGGTTCCTTAACTATGGCTACACCTTC. The V call is TRBV6-1, the J call TRBJ1-2, with 8 positions matching TRBD1. This CDR3 spans 15 amino acids. Germline V gives CDR1 MNHNS, CDR2 SASEGT. The trim removed 4 bases at V and 1 base at J, leaving 5 bases unmatched.

The rearrangement links TRBV6-1 to TRBJ2-7; D is perhaps TRBD1 (5 bases). Trimming stripped 4 bases from V and 6 bases from J, with 10 bases between. CDR3 size: 12 residues. Germline loops: CDR1 MNHNS, CDR2 SASEGT. Here the CDR3 reads CASSVAGIEQYF. In DNA, the CDR3 is TGTGCCAGCAGTGTTGCAGGGATCGAGCAGTACTTC.

The V and J genes are TRBV18 and TRBJ1-6; D may be TRBD1 (5 bases). From germline, CDR1 is KGHSH and CDR2 LQKENI. This CDR3 is built from 15 residues. Trimming removed 2 bases at V and 8 bases at J, with 13 bases between. The CDR3 protein is CASSPRARGDSPLHF. The CDR3 DNA is TGTGCCAGCTCACCAAGGGCGCGGGGGGATTCACCCCTCCACTTT.

V is TRBV7-9 and J is TRBJ1-3, with 7 positions matching TRBD1. With 4 bases clipped from V and 1 base from J, the junction kept 4 bases outside the gene matches. This CDR3 has 15 amino acids. The germline V gene encodes CDR1 SEHNR and CDR2 FQNEAQ (reference sequence). CDR3 protein: CASSSLDRSGNTIYF. The CDR3 coding sequence is TGTGCCAGCAGCTCTTTGGACAGGTCTGGAAACACCATATATTTT.

A single count supports this clone. V usage is TRBV7-9 and J usage is TRBJ2-7; possibly TRBD2 for D (5 bases). The CDR3 consists of 14 residues. V was clipped by 2 bases and J by 4 bases, with 12 bases between them. Germline CDR1 SEHNR, CDR2 FQNEAQ (reference sequence). The DNA for the CDR3 is TGTGCCAGCAGCTTATCAATCGAGGGATACGAGCAGTACTTC. Protein sequence: CASSLSIEGYEQYF. Filled out from reference TRBV7-9 and TRBJ2-7, the complete variable domain reads DTGVSQNPRHKITKRGQNVTFRCDPISEHNRLYWYRQTLGQGPEFLTYFQNEAQLEKSRLLSDRFSAERPKGSFSTLEIQRTEQGDSAMYLCASSLSIEGYEQYFGPGTRLTVT.

In regard to this clone: At one end the junction does not follow the germline gene, possibly because of a read error. Other DNA variants within this sample encode the same CDR3. This chain joins TRBV27 and TRBJ2-2; TRBD2 might be the D (6 bases). This CDR3 has 14 residues. Germline values: CDR1 MNHEY, CDR2 SMNVEV (reference sequence). CDR3 nucleotide sequence: TGTGCCAGCAGCCAATATACGGGGGTAGGGGAGTTGTTTTTT. Translating gives CASSQYTGVGELFF.

The V call is TRBV6-5, the J call TRBJ2-3; D may be TRBD1 (6 bases). This CDR3 spans 14 amino acids. The V gene's germline CDR1 is MNHEY and CDR2 SVGAGI. Trimming removed 5 bases at V and 5 bases at J, with 14 bases between. CDR3: CASSRQAVRDTQYF. In nucleotides, the CDR3 is TGTGCCAGCAGTCGACAGGCAGTCAGAGATACGCAGTATTTT.

V is TRBV4-3 and J is TRBJ2-3; 15 nucleotides align to TRBD2. The V and J ends lost 1 base and 6 bases, in that order; junction bases with no gene match: 8. Germline CDR1 LGHNA, CDR2 YSLEER. The length of the CDR3 is 18 residues. The CDR3 bases are TGCGCCAGCAGCCAAGGCCCGGGACTAGCGGGGGGTGCGGATACGCAGTATTTT. This encodes CASSQGPGLAGGADTQYF.

This clone was seen more than once but under ten times. The chain is built from TRBV7-2 and TRBJ2-1; D not resolved. Deletions cut 1 base from V and 4 bases from J, with 5 bases between. Germline CDR1 and CDR2: SGHTA and FQGNSA. This CDR3 spans 13 amino acids. CDR3 sequence (DNA): TGTGCCAGCAGCTTAGAAGCGTACAATGAGCAGTTCTTC. Translated: CASSLEAYNEQFF.

This chain connects TRBV7-7 to TRBJ2-1, with no clear D. The CDR3 has 13 amino acids. The germline V gene encodes CDR1 SSHAT and CDR2 FNYEAQ (reference sequence). V dropped 3 bases and J dropped 0 bases, with 3 bases sitting between them. Written as DNA, the CDR3 is TGTGCCAGCAGCTTCAGCTCCTACAATGAGCAGTTCTTC. Protein: CASSFSSYNEQFF. Variable domain in full (rest from reference TRBV7-7 and TRBJ2-1): GAGVSQSPRYKVTKRGQDVTLRCDPISSHATLYWYQQALGQGPEFLTYFNYEAQPDKSGLPSDRFSAERPEGSISTLTIQRTEQRDSAMYRCASSFSSYNEQFFGPGTRLTVL.

The chain couples TRBV6-1 to TRBJ1-4; 10 positions match TRBD1. CDR1 is MNHNS and CDR2 is SASEGT in the germline V gene. The CDR3 is made up of 14 amino acids. V shed 7 bases, J shed 7 bases, and the junction held 6 bases outside the gene matches. The DNA for the CDR3 is TGTGCCAGCACGACAGGGGGCGTTGGTGAAAAACTGTTTTTT. It codes for CASTTGGVGEKLFF.